This T cell receptor beta chain was observed in a study of tumor and adjacent non-tumor tissue in lung cancer. Study summary: Patients comprised about a dozen adenocarcinoma, a couple of squamous cell carcinoma and 1 small cell lung cancer. Study findings and constraints: In normal lung, the top 100 clones were significantly more dominant than in tumor.

The template was RNA from unsorted bulk tissue. Concerning this clonotype: Its antigen is as yet unknown. Its ends do not fully match the called genes, so a read error is possible.

A modified ARM-PCR protocol with three rounds of nested PCR amplified TCRbeta. TCRdb reanalysed the multiplex PCR reads using MiXCR and keeps one entry per CDR3 protein. Of over 60,000 distinct CDR3 sequences listed, more than 70% are singletons. Material: lung tumor tissue. This TCR came from a man in his sixties with non-small cell lung cancer.

The CDR3 here is CRVVQGVYGYTF. The CDR3 DNA reads TGCAGAGTTGTACAGGGGGTGTATGGCTACACCTTC. The gene calls are TRBV29-1 and TRBJ1-2, with TRBD1 matching 8 bases. Germline-derived CDR1 and CDR2 are SQVTM and ANQGSEA. This CDR3 contains 12 residues.